This TCR beta chain is drawn from a study of a mutant IDH1 vaccine in newly diagnosed glioma. Method: immunoSEQ multiplex PCR; TCRdb's copy keeps in-frame clones and lacks some. The top ten hold approximately 9.1% of the sample, which has fewer than 45,000 clones, under 80% seen once. The sample's time point: baseline, week 1 (first vaccination visit). Documented treatment: pre-vaccination baseline after standard-of-care therapy. In germline, CDR1 is MNHNS, CDR2 SASEGT. V lost 4 bases to trimming and J lost 2 bases, with 17 bases between them. The CDR3 sequence is 16 residues long. The TCR comes from a man aged 40-50 years with glioma. Some clones in this sample may be carry-over from other donors' samples. The rearrangement uses TRBV6-1 and TRBJ1-1, with D uncertain. The sample in question was PBMCs, obtained from a glioma patient treated with radiotherapy, temozolomide or both. The CDR3 loop reads CASSGYRYGGNTEAFF. The CDR3 bases are TGTGCCAGCAGTGGTTACAGATACGGCGGAAACACTGAAGCTTTCTTT.